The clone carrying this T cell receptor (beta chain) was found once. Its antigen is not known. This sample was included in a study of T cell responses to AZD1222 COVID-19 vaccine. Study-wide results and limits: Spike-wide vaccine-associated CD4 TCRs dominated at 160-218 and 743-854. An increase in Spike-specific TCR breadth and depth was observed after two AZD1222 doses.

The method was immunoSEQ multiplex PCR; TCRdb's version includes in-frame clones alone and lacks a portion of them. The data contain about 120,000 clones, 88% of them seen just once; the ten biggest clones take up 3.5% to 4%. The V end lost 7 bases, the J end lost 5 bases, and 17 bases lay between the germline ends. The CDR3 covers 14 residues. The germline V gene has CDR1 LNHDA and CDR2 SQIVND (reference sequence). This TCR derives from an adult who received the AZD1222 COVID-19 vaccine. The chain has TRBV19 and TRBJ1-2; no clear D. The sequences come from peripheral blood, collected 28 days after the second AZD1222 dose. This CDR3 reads CASTATRSRYGYTF. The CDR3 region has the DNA TGTGCCAGTACCGCAACCCGTTCTCGTTATGGCTACACCTTC.